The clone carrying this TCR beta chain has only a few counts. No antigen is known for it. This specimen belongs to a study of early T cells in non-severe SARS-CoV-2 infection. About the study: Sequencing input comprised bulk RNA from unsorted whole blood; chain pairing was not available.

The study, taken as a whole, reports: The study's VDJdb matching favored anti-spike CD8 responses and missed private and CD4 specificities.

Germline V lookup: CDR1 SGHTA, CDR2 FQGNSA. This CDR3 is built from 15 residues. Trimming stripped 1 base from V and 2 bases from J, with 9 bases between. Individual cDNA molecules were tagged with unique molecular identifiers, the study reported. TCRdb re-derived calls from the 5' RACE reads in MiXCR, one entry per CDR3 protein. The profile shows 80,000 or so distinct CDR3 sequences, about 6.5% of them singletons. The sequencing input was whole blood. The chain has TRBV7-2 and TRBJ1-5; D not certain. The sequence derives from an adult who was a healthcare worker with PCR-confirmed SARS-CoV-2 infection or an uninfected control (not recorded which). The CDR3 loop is CASSLGGRGNQPQHF. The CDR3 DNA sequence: TGTGCCAGCAGCTTAGGAGGGCGCGGCAATCAGCCCCAGCATTTT.